This T cell receptor beta chain was found in a study of blood T cells in healthy people across ages. This clonotype has more than one count but fewer than ten. As yet, its antigen is unknown. Germline V CDR1 and CDR2: SGHRS, YFSETQ. Trimming at V came to 5 bases and at J to 4 bases, leaving 18 bases not matched to a gene. CDR3 length equals 17 residues. Points from the study as a whole: Observed TCR beta diversity showed a strong correlation with the percentage of naive T cells as measured by flow cytometry.

Isolating PBMCs gave at least 6.5 million of these cells per sample. Using a J-beta primer mix together with a sample-barcoded 5' primer, a second PCR was run for roughly 7 to 12 cycles. Tagging of each cDNA molecule was performed by a template-switch adaptor with 12 random nucleotides. TCRdb itself ran the 5' RACE reads through MiXCR, one entry per CDR3 protein. This table holds 1.4 million to 1.5 million distinct CDR3 sequences, 35% to 45% found once. Sequencing was done on a sample of blood. The J gene is TRBJ2-7, the V gene TRBV5-1; TRBD2 matches at 7 bases. The clonotype originates from a woman between 18 and 29 years old in good health. The CDR3 loop reads CASRGLASSEGGYEQYF. For the CDR3, the DNA is TGCGCCAGCAGAGGCCTGGCTTCTAGCGAGGGAGGGTACGAGCAGTACTTC.